This T cell receptor beta chain was identified in a study of T cell changes during pregnancy in multiple sclerosis. This clone was seen just once. Some clones are missing from TCRdb's copy, which holds only in-frame ones; the method was immunoSEQ multiplex PCR. The data contain over 55,000 clones, 87% of them singletons. This CDR3 contains 16 residues. Germline values: CDR1 SEHNR, CDR2 FQNEAQ (reference sequence). The V end was cut by 1 base, the J end by 4 bases, with 17 bases between. This chain joins TRBV7-9 and TRBJ2-7, with a tentative D call TRBD1 (6 bases). This clonotype originated in a human donor whose cells served as feeder cells for cultures in a pregnancy study. Sequenced: peripheral blood from another person, used as feeder cells. The CDR3 nucleotides read TGTGCCAGCAGCTTAGTAGGACAGAAAAAAGAATACGAGCAGTACTTC. It encodes CASSLVGQKKEYEQYF.